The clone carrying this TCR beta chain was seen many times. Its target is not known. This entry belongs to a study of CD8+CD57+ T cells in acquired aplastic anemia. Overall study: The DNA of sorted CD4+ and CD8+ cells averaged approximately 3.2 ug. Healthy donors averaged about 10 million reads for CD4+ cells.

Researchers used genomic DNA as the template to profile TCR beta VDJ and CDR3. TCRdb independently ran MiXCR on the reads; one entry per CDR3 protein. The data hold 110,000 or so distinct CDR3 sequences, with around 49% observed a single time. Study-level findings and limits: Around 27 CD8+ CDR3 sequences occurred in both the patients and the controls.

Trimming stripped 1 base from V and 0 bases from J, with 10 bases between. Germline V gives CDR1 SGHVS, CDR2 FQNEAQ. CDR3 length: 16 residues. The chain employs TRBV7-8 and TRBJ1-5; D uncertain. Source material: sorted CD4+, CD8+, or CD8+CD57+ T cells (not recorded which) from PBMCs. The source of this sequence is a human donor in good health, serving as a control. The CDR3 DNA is TGTGCCAGCAGCTTAGATTTGGCGGATAGCAATCAGCCCCAGCATTTT. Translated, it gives CASSLDLADSNQPQHF.